The rows below give T cell receptor beta chains drawn from one sample of a study of vaccination and CD4 T cells after COVID-19. TCRdb ran MiXCR on the PCR reads and lists one entry per CDR3 protein. This table has about 7,800 distinct CDR3 sequences, 41% appearing once. These receptors lack a known antigen. Sequencing was done on a sample of CD4+ T cells from blood, cultured in vitro. The receptor source for this set is a human donor in good health. Both conserved end residues are part of each CDR3. D genes are given only for firm matches. Clone size is stated in some rows and not others, as once, few, many or a class when expanded.

clone size | J gene | D gene | V gene | CDR3 protein | CDR3 DNA
- | TRBJ1-1 | - | TRBV5-1 | CASSKTLDEAFF | TGCGCCAGCAGCAAGACACTGGATGAAGCTTTCTTT
- | TRBJ1-5 | TRBD1 | TRBV9 | CASSGDRVRRQPQHF | TGTGCCAGCAGCGGGGACAGGGTTAGACGGCAGCCCCAGCATTTT
- | TRBJ2-2 | - | TRBV19 | CASSKGEGANTGELFF | TGTGCCAGTAGTAAAGGGGAAGGGGCGAACACCGGGGAGCTGTTTTTT
few | TRBJ1-6 | TRBD1 | TRBV2 | CASSPGQGGSPLHF | TGTGCCAGCAGTCCGGGACAGGGGGGTTCACCCCTCCACTTT
few | TRBJ2-7 | - | TRBV20-1 | CSAGVPARYEQYF | TGCAGTGCGGGGGTTCCGGCACGATACGAGCAGTACTTC
- | TRBJ2-7 | - | TRBV11-2 | CASSLEIPSPWETYEQYF | TGTGCCAGCAGCTTAGAAATCCCTTCGCCATGGGAAACCTACGAGCAGTACTTC
- | TRBJ2-5 | - | TRBV7-2 | CASSLAGFSGETQYF | TGTGCCAGCAGCTTAGCGGGTTTTTCGGGAGAGACCCAGTACTTC
- | TRBJ2-5 | - | TRBV9 | CASSEQGGRGQETQYF | TGTGCCAGCAGCGAGCAAGGGGGGCGCGGACAAGAGACCCAGTACTTC
- | TRBJ2-1 | - | TRBV20-1 | CSARAGSYNEQFF | TGCAGTGCTAGAGCGGGCTCCTACAATGAGCAGTTCTTC
- | TRBJ2-6 | - | TRBV5-8 | CASSLETGTGANVLTF | TGTGCCAGCAGCTTGGAAACAGGGACTGGGGCCAACGTCCTGACTTTC
- | TRBJ2-1 | - | TRBV20-1 | CSAGRGQNEQFF | TGCAGTGCGGGGAGGGGGCAGAATGAGCAGTTCTTC
once | TRBJ2-1 | - | TRBV7-2 | CASSLGGFSYNEQFF | TGTGCCAGCAGCTTAGGCGGATTCTCCTACAATGAGCAGTTCTTC
- | TRBJ1-1 | - | TRBV7-6 | CASSLVGANTEAFF | TGTGCCAGCAGCTTGGTAGGGGCGAACACTGAAGCTTTCTTT
few | TRBJ2-7 | TRBD1 | TRBV10-3 | CAISWDSYEQYF | TGTGCCATCAGCTGGGACAGCTACGAGCAGTACTTC
few | TRBJ1-6 | - | TRBV20-1 | CSARDWGLNNSPLHF | TGCAGTGCTAGAGATTGGGGCCTTAATAATTCACCCCTCCACTTT
few | TRBJ2-7 | - | TRBV20-1 | CSATDRPSYEQYF | TGCAGTGCCACCGACAGACCCTCCTACGAGCAGTACTTC
- | TRBJ1-1 | TRBD1 | TRBV5-1 | CASSTATGRGTEAFF | TGCGCCAGCAGCACTGCGACAGGGAGGGGAACTGAAGCTTTCTTT
- | TRBJ2-7 | TRBD2 | TRBV20-1 | CSARLAGASEQYF | TGCAGTGCGAGACTAGCGGGAGCTTCCGAGCAGTACTTC
- | TRBJ2-5 | TRBD1 | TRBV18 | CASSPETGGRETQYF | TGTGCCAGCTCACCGGAGACAGGGGGCAGGGAGACCCAGTACTTC
- | TRBJ2-7 | - | TRBV28 | CASSLPRGAREQYF | TGTGCCAGCAGCCTCCCCCGGGGGGCGAGGGAGCAGTACTTC
- | TRBJ2-1 | - | TRBV5-1 | CASSPGLFQGGQFF | TGCGCCAGCAGCCCGGGACTATTCCAAGGGGGGCAGTTCTTC
- | TRBJ2-3 | TRBD2 | TRBV6-1 | CASSRRGGRLRTDTQYF | TGTGCCAGCTCCCGGAGGGGCGGGAGGTTGAGGACAGATACGCAGTATTTT
- | TRBJ2-3 | - | TRBV7-9 | CASSYLGTDTQYF | TGTGCCAGCAGCTACCTCGGGACAGATACGCAGTATTTT
once | TRBJ1-6 | - | TRBV30 | CAWRGYNSPLHF | TGTGCCTGGAGGGGGTATAATTCACCCCTCCACTTT
- | TRBJ2-7 | - | TRBV6-1 | CASSHGRGEQYF | TGTGCCAGCAGTCACGGCCGAGGGGAGCAGTACTTC
few | TRBJ1-2 | - | TRBV24-1 | CATSGQGYGYTF | TGTGCCACCAGTGGGCAGGGTTATGGCTACACCTTC
once | TRBJ2-3 | - | TRBV6-4 | CASSDGIWDTQYF | TGTGCCAGCAGTGACGGGATTTGGGATACGCAGTATTTT
- | TRBJ2-6 | - | TRBV27 | CASSQKLGVAGANVLTF | TGTGCCAGCAGTCAAAAATTAGGCGTCGCTGGGGCCAACGTCCTGACTTTC
- | TRBJ2-7 | - | TRBV6-1 | CASSGGVRYEQYF | TGTGCCAGTTCCGGAGGGGTCCGGTACGAGCAGTACTTC
- | TRBJ1-2 | - | TRBV20-1 | CSALANNYGYTF | TGCAGTGCTTTGGCTAATAACTATGGCTACACCTTC
- | TRBJ2-3 | TRBD2 | TRBV6-1 | CASRLAGGDTQYF | TGTGCCAGCAGACTAGCGGGAGGCGATACGCAGTATTTT
once | TRBJ1-2 | TRBD1 | TRBV4-3 | CASSQTGVSGYTF | TGCGCCAGCAGCCAAACAGGGGTGAGCGGCTACACCTTC
few | TRBJ1-2 | - | TRBV12-3/TRBV12-4 | CASSLPIGGYTF | TGTGCCAGCAGCCTCCCCATAGGGGGCTACACCTTC
few | TRBJ2-5 | - | TRBV20-1 | CSTLRPLTQETQYF | TGCAGTACCCTCCGCCCCCTAACCCAAGAGACCCAGTACTTC
- | TRBJ1-2 | TRBD1 | TRBV15 | CATSGGTGVGGYTF | TGTGCCACCAGCGGAGGGACAGGGGTCGGTGGCTACACCTTC
- | TRBJ2-7 | TRBD1 | TRBV18 | CASSATPPGTGSAPRSYEQYF | TGTGCCAGCTCAGCCACCCCGCCCGGGACAGGGTCCGCGCCGCGCTCCTACGAGCAGTACTTC
- | TRBJ2-3 | - | TRBV18 | CASSPWPKRVTDTQYF | TGTGCCAGCTCACCATGGCCCAAGCGGGTCACAGATACGCAGTATTTT
- | TRBJ1-3 | TRBD1 | TRBV6-2/TRBV6-3 | CASSQLGQGGNTIYF | TGTGCCAGCAGTCAACTGGGACAGGGGGGAAACACCATATATTTT
- | TRBJ2-7 | TRBD1 | TRBV7-6 | CASSPGTGPREQYF | TGTGCCAGCAGCCCGGGGACAGGCCCAAGAGAGCAGTACTTC
few | TRBJ1-1 | - | TRBV7-2 | CASSPTFGGTEAFF | TGTGCCAGCAGCCCCACCTTTGGGGGGACTGAAGCTTTCTTT
- | TRBJ2-4 | - | TRBV20-1 | CSASLTAKNIQYF | TGCAGTGCTAGCCTGACAGCCAAAAACATTCAGTACTTC